This T cell receptor beta chain was recorded in a study of cytomegalovirus exposure and HLA in healthy donors. Researchers ran the PCR with 60 Vbeta and 13 Jbeta primers. The method was immunoSEQ multiplex PCR; TCRdb's version includes in-frame clones alone and lacks a portion of them. Its table records 140,000 or so clones. Sequenced input: PBMCs. This receptor was obtained from a male donor in good health and CMV-seronegative.

CDR3 sequence reads: CASSSVGRDASNEQFF. The CDR3 nucleotides read TGTGCCAGCAGCTCCGTCGGGCGGGACGCTTCCAATGAGCAGTTCTTC. The chain uses TRBV7-9 and TRBJ2-1; tentative D call: TRBD2 (6 bases). V was cut by 4 bases and J by 6 bases, with 19 bases left in between. The CDR3 loop spans 16 amino acids. The germline CDR1 and CDR2 sequences are SEHNR and FQNEAQ (reference sequence).